These T cell receptor beta chains were read from a single sample in a study of T-cell memory formation after mild COVID-19. TCRdb processed the 5' RACE reads anew with MiXCR; each CDR3 protein has one entry. Here the sample spans roughly 220,000 distinct CDR3 sequences, around 9.1% being singletons. The sequencing sample was made of PBMCs or a T cell subset sorted from them (not recorded which). These receptors originate from a man aged 18 to 30 who had mild COVID-19 (a few samples of this study predate the infection). Cell type and time point are not known. The CDR3 runs from the conserved cysteine through the conserved F or W. Each record gives: clone size, J gene, D gene, V gene, CDR3 protein, CDR3 DNA. A D gene is named only where the DNA matches it firmly. Where a row states a size, it is once, few, many or the class of an expanded clone; other rows omit it.

clone_size: many; j_call: TRBJ2-3; d_call: .; v_call: TRBV6-5; cdr3_aa: CASSYGGASTDTQYF; cdr3_nt: TGTGCCAGCAGTTACGGGGGGGCTAGCACAGATACGCAGTATTTT
clone_size: few; j_call: TRBJ2-1; d_call: TRBD2; v_call: TRBV9; cdr3_aa: CASSVLAGFSEQFF; cdr3_nt: TGTGCCAGCAGCGTACTAGCGGGGTTTAGTGAGCAGTTCTTC
clone_size: .; j_call: TRBJ2-3; d_call: .; v_call: TRBV12-3/TRBV12-4; cdr3_aa: CASSLRGSDTQYF; cdr3_nt: TGTGCCAGCAGTTTAAGGGGCTCAGATACGCAGTATTTT
clone_size: .; j_call: TRBJ2-5; d_call: TRBD1; v_call: TRBV11-1; cdr3_aa: CASVRTGGEETQYF; cdr3_nt: TGTGCCAGCGTGAGGACAGGGGGCGAAGAGACCCAGTACTTC
clone_size: few; j_call: TRBJ1-1; d_call: TRBD1; v_call: TRBV7-3; cdr3_aa: CASSSGGPLEAFF; cdr3_nt: TGTGCCAGCAGCTCAGGGGGTCCACTTGAAGCTTTCTTT
clone_size: .; j_call: TRBJ2-5; d_call: TRBD1; v_call: TRBV5-1; cdr3_aa: CASFPRTGGAGETQYF; cdr3_nt: TGCGCCAGCTTTCCAAGGACAGGGGGCGCGGGAGAGACCCAGTACTTC
clone_size: .; j_call: TRBJ1-2; d_call: .; v_call: TRBV7-2; cdr3_aa: CASSLEGGGRYGYTF; cdr3_nt: TGTGCCAGCAGCTTAGAAGGCGGGGGTCGCTATGGCTACACCTTC
clone_size: few; j_call: TRBJ1-5; d_call: .; v_call: TRBV5-5; cdr3_aa: CASSLAVGQPQHF; cdr3_nt: TGTGCCAGCAGCTTGGCCGTGGGTCAGCCCCAGCATTTT
clone_size: few; j_call: TRBJ1-2; d_call: TRBD1; v_call: TRBV5-6; cdr3_aa: CASSLTGFPYGYTF; cdr3_nt: TGTGCCAGCAGCCTGACAGGGTTTCCCTATGGCTACACCTTC
clone_size: many; j_call: TRBJ2-2; d_call: .; v_call: TRBV12-3/TRBV12-4; cdr3_aa: CASSSRGTGELFF; cdr3_nt: TGTGCCAGCAGTTCTCGGGGTACCGGGGAGCTGTTTTTT